The 27 T cell receptor beta chains listed next were all sequenced from one sample in a study of OX40 agonist ivuxolimab in advanced cancers. The data were produced by immunoSEQ multiplex PCR, yet TCRdb's version contains in-frame clones alone and is incomplete. The repertoire holds under 100,000 clones, with roughly 84% as singletons. The sample consisted of CD4+ or CD8+ T cells sorted from blood, taken in a trial of the OX40 agonist ivuxolimab. Every receptor here comes from an adult with an advanced solid tumor such as melanoma, head and neck, liver or kidney cancer.

This chain joins TRBV5-1 and TRBJ2-5; the match to TRBD2 covers 7 bases. The J segment lost 3 bases and the V segment lost 7 bases, leaving 12 bases of the junction unmatched. The CDR3 runs 15 residues. Germline V CDR1 and CDR2: SGHRS, YFSETQ. This CDR3 reads CASGPVGGREETQYF. CDR3 bases: TGCGCCAGCGGCCCGGTGGGGGGGAGAGAAGAGACCCAGTACTTC. The full variable domain, its missing parts supplied by reference TRBV5-1 and TRBJ2-5, is KAGVTQTPRYLIKTRGQQVTLSCSPISGHRSVSWYQQTPGQGLQFLFEYFSETQRNKGNFPGRFSGRQFSNSRSEMNVSTLELGDSALYLCASGPVGGREETQYFGPGTRLLVL.

The table lists this clone with a count of one. This chain links TRBV18 with TRBJ2-7; unclear D gene. This CDR3 is 14 amino acids long. V gave up 3 bases and J gave up 0 bases, with 9 bases separating them. Per germline, CDR1 KGHSH and CDR2 LQKENI. DNA of the CDR3: TGTGCCAGCTCACCGAGCCTGAGCTCCTACGAGCAGTACTTC. This translates into CASSPSLSSYEQYF.

V and J are TRBV5-1 and TRBJ2-1, with D unclear. This CDR3 is built from 13 residues. Germline V gene lookup returns CDR1 SGHRS and CDR2 YFSETQ. V gave up 0 bases and J gave up 2 bases, with 3 bases separating them. CDR3 protein: CASSLDTYNEQFF. The CDR3 nucleotides read TGCGCCAGCAGCTTGGATACCTACAATGAGCAGTTCTTC.

This chain connects TRBV6-6 to TRBJ2-1; maybe TRBD1 (6 bases). This CDR3 is 15 amino acids long. CDR1 and CDR2 (germline): MNHNY, SVGAGI (reference sequence). The V end was cut by 0 bases, the J end by 7 bases, with 13 bases between. CDR3 nucleotides: TGTGCCAGCAGTTACTCACAGGGCGGCGTGAATGAGCAGTTCTTC. It codes for CASSYSQGGVNEQFF.

The chain joins TRBV7-6 to TRBJ2-1; 7 bases align to TRBD1. Looked up from germline, CDR1 is SGHVS and CDR2 is FNYEAQ. The CDR3 totals 17 residues. With 4 bases clipped from V and 0 bases from J, the junction kept 9 bases outside the gene matches. The CDR3 here is CASSSSLGDSSYNEQFF. The DNA of the CDR3 is TGTGCCAGCAGCTCCTCTTTAGGGGACAGCTCCTACAATGAGCAGTTCTTC.

The chain uses TRBV18 and TRBJ1-4; D not certain. V lost 2 bases, J lost 4 bases, and 11 bases lay in between. Germline values: CDR1 KGHSH, CDR2 LQKENI. The CDR3 has 15 residues. The CDR3 region is CASSPGLGINEKLFF. The CDR3 nucleotides read TGTGCCAGCTCACCAGGGCTGGGTATTAATGAAAAACTGTTTTTT. The variable domain in full, with the rest retrieved from reference TRBV18 and TRBJ1-4, is NAGVMQNPRHLVRRRGQEARLRCSPMKGHSHVYWYRQLPEEGLKFMVYLQKENIIDESGMPKERFSAEFPKEGPSILRIQQVVRGDSAAYFCASSPGLGINEKLFFGSGTQLSVL.

The chain couples TRBV6-1 to TRBJ2-2; D call uncertain. The CDR3 is 14 residues long. Germline V CDR1 and CDR2: MNHNS, SASEGT. Trimming stripped 4 bases from V and 9 bases from J, with 15 bases between. The CDR3 coding sequence is TGTGCCAGCAGTGCTACTTTCTCGTCCAGGGAGCTGTTTTTT. Its protein is CASSATFSSRELFF.

V gene TRBV27 combines with J gene TRBJ2-4; D is undetermined. CDR1 is MNHEY and CDR2 is SMNVEV in the germline V gene (reference sequence). The CDR3 is made up of 14 amino acids. V lost 5 bases and J lost 0, with 8 bases in between. The CDR3 bases are TGTGCCAGCAGTGATCTCCAAGCCAAAAACATTCAGTACTTC. This sequence encodes CASSDLQAKNIQYF.

This sequence joins TRBV9 and TRBJ1-6; TRBD1 matches at 7 bases. The V gene's germline CDR1 is SGDLS and CDR2 YYNGEE. V gave up 3 bases and J gave up 9 bases; unmatched junction bases: 6. The CDR3 has 14 amino acids. The CDR3 DNA follows: TGTGCCAGCAGCGGCGACAGGGACGGTTCACCCCTCCACTTT. Protein: CASSGDRDGSPLHF.

The V call is TRBV18, the J call TRBJ2-3; weak D call: TRBD2 (6 bases). With 3 bases removed from V and 0 bases from J, the gap between germline ends came to 13 bases. Germline CDR1 reads KGHSH; CDR2 reads LQKENI. The CDR3 totals 16 residues. The CDR3 bases are TGTGCCAGCTCACCGCTTCCTAGCGTGAGCACAGATACGCAGTATTTT. Its translation is CASSPLPSVSTDTQYF.

This chain uses TRBV10-2 with TRBJ2-4; 7 bases are shared with TRBD1. V was pared by 5 bases and J by 0 bases, with 4 bases of the junction left unmatched. The CDR3 covers 15 residues. Per germline, CDR1 WSHSY and CDR2 SAAADI. The CDR3, as DNA: TGCGCCAGCAGTTGGACAGGTCTAGCCAAAAACATTCAGTACTTC. It codes for CASSWTGLAKNIQYF.

The CDR3 DNA follows: TGTGCCAGTAGAAAGGACGGTACAGATACGCAGTATTTT. As protein: CASRKDGTDTQYF. The rearrangement joins TRBV19 to TRBJ2-3; unclear D gene. The CDR3 totals 13 residues. Trimming shortened V by 6 bases and J by 3 bases, and 10 bases separated the two germline ends. In germline, CDR1 is LNHDA, CDR2 SQIVND (reference sequence).

The V call is TRBV7-2, the J call TRBJ1-1; 8 bases map to TRBD1. The V gene's germline CDR1 is SGHTA and CDR2 FQGNSA. J gave up 4 bases and V 1 base, and 5 bases lay outside the gene matches. The CDR3 runs 15 residues. CDR3 in amino acids: CASSLGGTGGTEAFF. In DNA form, the CDR3 reads TGTGCCAGCAGCTTAGGGGGTACAGGGGGCACTGAAGCTTTCTTT.

Here the CDR3 reads CASRIGREGTEAFF. The CDR3 bases are TGTGCCAGCAGGATAGGACGGGAGGGGACTGAAGCTTTCTTT. The chain links TRBV27 to TRBJ1-1, with D maybe TRBD1 (5 bases). The CDR3 has 14 residues. Germline loops: CDR1 MNHEY, CDR2 SMNVEV (reference sequence). V was trimmed by 6 bases and J by 5 bases, leaving 16 bases between them.

The chain employs TRBV27 and TRBJ1-3, with a tentative D call TRBD1 (6 bases). The germline gives CDR1 MNHEY, CDR2 SMNVEV (reference sequence). The CDR3 has 13 residues. Trimming stripped 6 bases from V and 0 bases from J, with 6 bases between. For the CDR3, the DNA is TGTGCCAGCAGCAGGGGCTCTGGAAACACCATATATTTT. Translation: CASSRGSGNTIYF.

In nucleotides, the CDR3 is TGTGCCAGCAGCTTGGGGACCCGGACAGGGCTTGAAAAACTGTTTTTT. It encodes CASSLGTRTGLEKLFF. The chain carries TRBV5-8 and TRBJ1-4; 8 bases line up with TRBD1. Germline values: CDR1 SGHTS, CDR2 YDEGEE. J gave up 7 bases and V 0 bases, and 8 bases lay outside the gene matches. CDR3 length: 16 amino acids.

CDR3 loop: CASSPLGDRSRGYGYTF. CDR3 DNA sequence: TGCGCCAGCTCTCCTTTAGGGGACAGGAGTCGGGGCTATGGCTACACCTTC. The chain employs TRBV5-1 and TRBJ1-2; TRBD1 aligns across 8 bases. CDR3 size: 17 residues. Germline lookup yields CDR1 SGHRS and CDR2 YFSETQ. V lost 7 bases, J lost 4 bases, and 18 bases stayed unmatched.

V is TRBV2 and J is TRBJ1-4; tentatively, D is TRBD1 (5 bases). Germline CDR1 is SNHLY and CDR2 is FYNNEI. The V end was cut by 5 bases, the J end by 3 bases, with 13 bases between. CDR3 length equals 15 residues. The CDR3 reads CASSYQGLANEKLFF. CDR3 nucleotide sequence: TGTGCCAGCAGTTACCAGGGTTTGGCTAATGAAAAACTGTTTTTT.

This chain joins TRBV18 and TRBJ2-5, with D unclear. Trimming shortened V by 3 bases and J by 5 bases, and 7 bases separated the two germline ends. The germline V gene encodes CDR1 KGHSH and CDR2 LQKENI. This CDR3 region has 12 residues. The CDR3 coding sequence is TGTGCCAGCTCACCTAGTTTGGAGACCCAGTACTTC. It encodes CASSPSLETQYF. Using reference TRBV18 and TRBJ2-5 for the parts outside the CDR3, the full variable domain is NAGVMQNPRHLVRRRGQEARLRCSPMKGHSHVYWYRQLPEEGLKFMVYLQKENIIDESGMPKERFSAEFPKEGPSILRIQQVVRGDSAAYFCASSPSLETQYFGPGTRLLVL.

The gene calls are TRBV19 and TRBJ1-1; 12 nucleotides agree with TRBD1. The CDR3 is 15 amino acids. Germline V gene lookup returns CDR1 LNHDA and CDR2 SQIVND (reference sequence). Trimming removed 7 bases from V and 1 base from J; junction bases left unmatched: 4. CDR3 DNA sequence: TGTGCCAGTACCGGGACAGGGGGCTCGAACACTGAAGCTTTCTTT. Protein sequence: CASTGTGGSNTEAFF.

V is TRBV30 and J is TRBJ2-3; D is unresolved. Germline V gene data show CDR1 as GTSNPN and CDR2 as SVGIG (reference sequence). The CDR3 sequence is 12 residues long. V lost 5 bases, J lost 1 base, and 7 bases lay in between. CDR3: CAWGLRTDTQYF. The DNA of the CDR3 is TGTGCCTGGGGTCTCCGCACAGATACGCAGTATTTT.

This clone was seen a handful of times. The chain carries TRBV7-2 and TRBJ2-7, with a tentative D call TRBD1 (6 bases). From germline, CDR1 is SGHTA and CDR2 FQGNSA. V was cut by 3 bases and J by 5 bases, with 8 bases left in between. The CDR3 totals 12 residues. CDR3 coding DNA: TGTGCCAGCAGCTTCAGGGGAAACGAGCAGTACTTC. Protein product: CASSFRGNEQYF.

This chain uses TRBV7-6 with TRBJ2-7; weak D call: TRBD1 (6 bases). This CDR3 comprises 14 residues. The V end was cut by 1 base, the J end by 6 bases, with 13 bases between. Germline CDR1 is SGHVS and CDR2 is FNYEAQ. CDR3 sequence: CASSLEGVITEQYF. Written as DNA, the CDR3 is TGTGCCAGCAGCTTAGAGGGGGTGATAACCGAGCAGTACTTC.

The rearrangement joins TRBV29-1 to TRBJ2-1; 7 bases fit TRBD2. This CDR3 has 14 residues. The junction had 9 bases not matched to a gene; V was cut back by 3 bases and J by 7 bases. Looked up from germline, CDR1 is SQVTM and CDR2 is ANQGSEA. The CDR3: CSVEEHGGSNEQFF. The CDR3 coding sequence is TGCAGCGTTGAGGAACATGGCGGGAGTAATGAGCAGTTCTTC.

The chain uses TRBV27 and TRBJ1-2; possible D gene TRBD1, 6 bases. CDR1 and CDR2 from the germline V gene are MNHEY and SMNVEV (reference sequence). V lost 5 bases and J 4 bases, leaving 17 bases between the germline ends. This CDR3 contains 15 residues. This CDR3 is CASSPLGQSFYGYTF. The DNA of the CDR3 is TGTGCCAGCAGTCCACTTGGACAGAGCTTCTATGGCTACACCTTC.

The V and J genes are TRBV9 and TRBJ1-5, with unresolved D. The CDR3 sequence is 14 residues long. The V end was cut by 4 bases, the J end by 6 bases, with 14 bases between. Germline CDR1 reads SGDLS; CDR2 reads YYNGEE. The CDR3 region is CASSSRQEGQPQHF. The CDR3, as DNA: TGTGCCAGCAGCAGCCGACAAGAGGGTCAGCCCCAGCATTTT.

This clone was seen only once. The chain couples TRBV27 to TRBJ2-1, with TRBD2 matching over 7 bases. The CDR3 has 16 amino acids. J lost 6 bases, V lost 3 bases, and 11 bases had no gene match. Germline CDR1 and CDR2: MNHEY and SMNVEV (reference sequence). The CDR3 DNA sequence: TGTGCCAGCAGTTTCGGTATCCAGCGGGATTTCAATGAGCAGTTCTTC. The encoded protein is CASSFGIQRDFNEQFF.